This T cell receptor beta chain comes out of a study of blood T cells in healthy people across ages. Study results and caveats: The recorded TCR beta diversity per million T cells decreased in a roughly linear manner with age. Samples with more naive T cells showed higher observed beta diversity.

Germline loops: CDR1 MNHEY, CDR2 SVGAGI. The V end lost 3 bases, the J end lost 5 bases, and 13 bases lay between the germline ends. This CDR3 is built from 14 residues. Comment on this clonotype: Its cognate antigen is unknown.

Primed by a sample-barcoded 5' primer and a J-beta primer mix, a second PCR proceeded for roughly 6 to 12 cycles. Each TCR beta cDNA got a 12-nucleotide random molecular identifier. TCRdb fed the 5' RACE reads into MiXCR, producing one record per CDR3 protein. The sample has 1.8 million or so distinct CDR3 sequences; about 39% are singletons. The chain joins TRBV6-5 to TRBJ1-2; D ambiguous. The origin of this receptor is a human donor in good health. Sequenced material: blood. CDR3 in DNA: TGTGCCAGCAGTTATATAGCAATTTCATATGGCTACACCTTC. Translating it yields CASSYIAISYGYTF.